The 24 T cell receptor beta chains listed next were all sequenced from one sample in a study of neurological immune-mediated disorders. TCRdb independently ran MiXCR on the 5' RACE reads; one entry per CDR3 protein. The table has about 66,000 distinct CDR3 sequences, 4.5% to 5.5% seen once. Sequenced material: PBMCs. These TCRs come from a woman aged 70-85 years with multiple sclerosis.

In its sample, this clonotype was seen many times. This chain joins TRBV10-1 and TRBJ2-7, with D perhaps matching TRBD1 (6 bases). The CDR3 is made up of 13 amino acids. Trimming removed 6 bases from V and 5 bases from J, with 14 bases in between. Germline-derived CDR1 and CDR2 are WNHNN and SYGVQD (reference sequence). The CDR3 nucleotides are TGCGCCAGCAGCGGGGACACCGCCAACGAGCAGTACTTC. Translation: CASSGDTANEQYF.

This clonotype showed up many times. In DNA, the CDR3 is TGCAGTGCTGCAATGACTAGCGGGGGCACAGATACGCAGTATTTT. This gives the protein CSAAMTSGGTDTQYF. V gene TRBV20-1 combines with J gene TRBJ2-3; TRBD2 matches 11 bases. The CDR3 has 15 residues. Germline trimming cut 5 bases from V and 1 base from J; bases unmatched to any gene: 5. Germline CDR1 and CDR2: DFQATT and SNEGSKA (reference sequence).

This clonotype has a handful of counts. The chain employs TRBV5-1 and TRBJ2-3; 8 nucleotides align to TRBD1. The CDR3 totals 16 residues. Germline values: CDR1 SGHRS, CDR2 YFSETQ. The junction had 9 bases not matched to a gene; V was cut back by 4 bases and J by 2 bases. The CDR3 here is CASSRGDRSITDTQYF. DNA for the CDR3: TGCGCCAGCAGCAGAGGGGACAGGTCGATCACAGATACGCAGTATTTT.

This clonotype has at least ten counts. This CDR3 is CASSYDRGTGELFF. For the CDR3, the DNA is TGTGCCAGCAGTTATGATAGGGGCACCGGGGAGCTGTTTTTT. The V call is TRBV11-2, the J call TRBJ2-2; a possible D gene is TRBD1 (5 bases). Germline-derived CDR1 and CDR2 are SGHAT and FQNNGV. Trimming took 6 bases from V and 4 from J, leaving 12 bases between them. The CDR3 is 14 amino acids.

This clonotype was counted ten times or more. The V call is TRBV7-9, the J call TRBJ1-1; D is perhaps TRBD1 (6 bases). CDR1 and CDR2 from the germline V gene are SEHNR and FQNEAQ (reference sequence). The CDR3 extends over 15 amino acids. The V end was cut by 0 bases, the J end by 1 base, with 9 bases between. CDR3 DNA: TGTGCCAGCAGCTTAGCTCTGACAGGGAACACTGAAGCTTTCTTT. The encoded protein is CASSLALTGNTEAFF.

This clonotype was observed many times. V gene TRBV12-3 or TRBV12-4 combines with J gene TRBJ1-5; TRBD1 matches 9 bases. Trimming at V came to 4 bases and at J to 3 bases, leaving 4 bases not matched to a gene. This CDR3 is built from 15 residues. The CDR3 sequence is CASSSGTGYNQPQHF. The CDR3 DNA reads TGTGCCAGCAGTTCCGGGACAGGGTACAATCAGCCCCAGCATTTT.

This clonotype was observed a handful of times. This rearrangement joins TRBV7-2 to TRBJ2-5; no firm D call. Germline CDR1 reads SGHTA; CDR2 reads FQGNSA. The germline V and J ends were trimmed by 4 bases and 1 base, with 10 bases remaining between them. The CDR3 has 14 amino acids. CDR3 coding DNA: TGTGCCAGCAGCTCAGGCCTGGCCCAAGAGACCCAGTACTTC. Translated, it gives CASSSGLAQETQYF.

This clonotype was observed at least ten times. The V call is TRBV20-1, the J call TRBJ1-1; D remains ambiguous. The V gene lost 3 bases and the J gene lost 0 bases, with 8 bases spanning the gap. The CDR3 has 13 amino acids. Germline V CDR1 and CDR2: DFQATT, SNEGSKA (reference sequence). The CDR3 nucleotides read TGCAGTGCTAGCATGGATCTGAACACTGAAGCTTTCTTT. Its translation is CSASMDLNTEAFF.

This clonotype was counted at least ten times. V is TRBV12-3 or TRBV12-4 and J is TRBJ2-2; 11 bases align to TRBD2. The CDR3 has 16 amino acids. Trimming removed 6 bases from V and 5 bases from J; junction bases left unmatched: 8. CDR3 residues: CASSKLAGVQTGELFF. The CDR3 DNA sequence: TGTGCCAGCAGCAAACTAGCGGGAGTACAGACCGGGGAGCTGTTTTTT.

This clonotype was counted at least ten times. The chain recombines TRBV5-1 with TRBJ2-3; D is unclear. V gave up 3 bases and J gave up 7 bases, with 9 bases separating them. CDR3 size: 12 residues. The germline gives CDR1 SGHRS, CDR2 YFSETQ. The chain's CDR3 is CASSSQSNTQYF. CDR3 nucleotide sequence: TGCGCCAGCAGCTCACAGAGTAATACGCAGTATTTT.

This clonotype occurred many times. The chain combines TRBV5-1 with TRBJ2-1; D might be TRBD2 (6 bases). Germline values: CDR1 SGHRS, CDR2 YFSETQ. The CDR3 loop spans 15 amino acids. Trimming removed 4 bases at V and 8 bases at J, with 19 bases between. CDR3 sequence (DNA): TGCGCCAGCAGCCTCCGGACGGGAGTAGGGGATGAGCAGTTCTTC. This gives the protein CASSLRTGVGDEQFF.

This clonotype turned up a few times. The chain carries TRBV5-1 and TRBJ2-7; the match to TRBD1 covers 10 bases. In germline, CDR1 is SGHRS, CDR2 YFSETQ. The V gene end was trimmed by 3 bases and the J gene end by 5 bases; junction bases not matched to a gene: 8. The CDR3 length is 15 residues. The CDR3, as DNA: TGCGCCAGCAGCTCATCCCGGGACAGGGGACACGAGCAGTACTTC. Amino acid sequence: CASSSSRDRGHEQYF.

This clonotype was seen ten or more times. The chain couples TRBV5-6 to TRBJ2-1; a weak D match, TRBD2 (5 bases). The germline V and J ends were trimmed by 4 bases and 0 bases, with 11 bases remaining between them. Germline V lookup: CDR1 SGHDT, CDR2 YYEEEE. CDR3 length: 15 amino acids. CDR3 nucleotide sequence: TGTGCCAGCAGCCATAGAGGGAGCTCCTACAATGAGCAGTTCTTC. Its translation is CASSHRGSSYNEQFF.

This clonotype was counted at least ten times. The J gene is TRBJ2-1, the V gene TRBV24-1; maybe TRBD2 (5 bases). The germline V and J ends were trimmed by 10 bases and 6 bases, with 18 bases remaining between them. CDR3 size: 14 residues. The V gene's germline CDR1 is KGHDR and CDR2 SFDVKD. The CDR3 here is CATAGDGIRNEQFF. In DNA form, the CDR3 reads TGTGCCACGGCCGGGGATGGAATCCGCAATGAGCAGTTCTTC.

This clonotype was seen many times. V gene TRBV5-1 combines with J gene TRBJ2-1, with D perhaps matching TRBD2 (6 bases). The CDR3 is 15 amino acids. V lost 0 bases, J lost 0 bases, and 7 bases lay in between. The V gene's germline CDR1 is SGHRS and CDR2 YFSETQ. DNA of the CDR3: TGCGCCAGCAGCTTGGACGGGAGCTCCTACAATGAGCAGTTCTTC. Translation gives CASSLDGSSYNEQFF.

This clonotype was observed many times. This rearrangement joins TRBV5-1 to TRBJ1-2; D not resolved. CDR1 is SGHRS and CDR2 is YFSETQ in the germline V gene. The CDR3 covers 14 residues. The V gene lost 4 bases and the J gene lost 3 bases, with 13 bases spanning the gap. The CDR3 loop is CASSPMTGDYGYTF. For the CDR3, the DNA is TGCGCCAGCAGCCCAATGACTGGAGACTATGGCTACACCTTC.

The chain uses TRBV5-5 and TRBJ1-4; D is unclear. With 2 bases removed from V and 5 bases from J, the gap between germline ends came to 10 bases. Germline V gene lookup returns CDR1 SGHKS and CDR2 YYEKEE (reference sequence). This CDR3 region has 14 residues. CDR3 loop: CASSFLEGNEKLFF. For the CDR3, the DNA is TGTGCCAGCAGCTTTCTTGAGGGAAATGAAAAACTGTTTTTT.

This clonotype was counted at least ten times. The chain employs TRBV20-1 and TRBJ2-7; tentatively, D is TRBD2 (6 bases). This CDR3 is built from 13 residues. The germline V and J ends were trimmed by 3 bases and 1 base, with 10 bases remaining between them. The V gene's germline CDR1 is DFQATT and CDR2 SNEGSKA (reference sequence). The CDR3 DNA reads as TGCAGTGCTAGGCCTAGCGAGTCCTACGAGCAGTACTTC. This encodes CSARPSESYEQYF.

Comments on this clonotype: A much larger clone differs from this one at a single base, so this may be a read error. The chain recombines TRBV3-1 with TRBJ1-1; the D gene is possibly TRBD1 (5 bases). Per germline, CDR1 LGHDT and CDR2 YNNKEL (reference sequence). CDR3 length equals 11 residues. This chain's CDR3 is CDSSQGPGAFF. The CDR3 DNA is TGTGACAGCAGCCAGGGCCCCGGAGCTTTCTTT.

This clonotype has at least ten counts. The V and J genes are TRBV12-3 or TRBV12-4 and TRBJ2-4; 7 nucleotides line up with TRBD1. Unmatched junction bases numbered 3, after V lost 4 bases and J lost 0 bases. The CDR3 consists of 15 residues. The CDR3 here is CASSSNRGAKNIQYF. CDR3 coding DNA: TGTGCCAGCAGTTCCAACAGGGGAGCCAAAAACATTCAGTACTTC.

The chain has TRBV2 and TRBJ1-4, with 9 bases fitting TRBD1. V was clipped by 6 bases and J by 7 bases; unmatched bases: 6. The length of the CDR3 is 14 residues. Looked up from germline, CDR1 is SNHLY and CDR2 is FYNNEI. The CDR3: CASRATGGGEKLFF. The CDR3 DNA reads TGTGCCAGCAGGGCGACAGGGGGTGGTGAAAAACTGTTTTTT.

This clonotype was counted ten times or more. The chain links TRBV5-5 to TRBJ2-2; D may be TRBD2 (5 bases). CDR1 and CDR2 from the germline V gene are SGHKS and YYEKEE (reference sequence). The ends were cut back, 6 bases at V and 4 bases at J, with 13 bases in the middle. The CDR3 totals 14 residues. The CDR3 DNA reads TGTGCCAGCACCGCCCGGGGTTCCACCGGGGAGCTGTTTTTT. Its protein product is CASTARGSTGELFF.

This clonotype was detected only a few times. V and J are TRBV3-1 and TRBJ2-3; D remains ambiguous. Germline V gene lookup returns CDR1 LGHDT and CDR2 YNNKEL (reference sequence). This CDR3 contains 15 residues. V was pared by 4 bases and J by 0 bases, with 11 bases between. The CDR3 here is CASSPGLTSTDTQYF. DNA for the CDR3: TGTGCCAGCAGCCCGGGCCTGACTAGCACAGATACGCAGTATTTT.

This clonotype was observed many times. The V and J genes are TRBV5-8 and TRBJ2-7; tentative D call: TRBD1 (6 bases). This CDR3 is built from 13 residues. Trimming left V 4 bases short and J 4 bases short, with 12 bases between. Germline V gene data show CDR1 as SGHTS and CDR2 as YDEGEE. The CDR3 sequence is CASSPQGRYEQYF. CDR3 bases: TGTGCCAGCAGCCCACAGGGTAGATACGAGCAGTACTTC.